These T cell receptor beta chains were read from a single sample in a study of cytomegalovirus exposure and HLA in healthy donors. Using immunoSEQ multiplex PCR, the repertoire was profiled, and TCRdb retains in-frame clones only, with some absent. The profile shows roughly 86,000 clones, about two thirds of them singletons. Sequenced: PBMCs. All receptors derive from a man in his sixties in good health and CMV-seronegative. The CDR3 runs from the conserved cysteine through the conserved F or W. Each record gives: clone size, J gene, D gene, V gene, CDR3 DNA, CDR3 protein. D genes are given only for firm matches. Clone sizes are given selectively: once, few, many, or a class where the clone is expanded.

clone size: few
J gene: TRBJ1-6
D gene: TRBD1
V gene: TRBV7-2
CDR3 DNA: TGTGCCAGCAGCCTAAACGGACAGGGGACTAATTCACCCCTCCACTTT
CDR3 protein: CASSLNGQGTNSPLHF

clone size: NA
J gene: TRBJ2-7
D gene: NA
V gene: TRBV7-9
CDR3 DNA: TGTGCCAGCAGCTTGTCCGCGTCTAGGTACGAGCAGTACTTC
CDR3 protein: CASSLSASRYEQYF

clone size: few
J gene: TRBJ1-4
D gene: NA
V gene: TRBV2
CDR3 DNA: TGTGCCAGCAGAACACCGGGCTCAGGGGAAAAACTGTTTTTT
CDR3 protein: CASRTPGSGEKLFF

clone size: NA
J gene: TRBJ2-1
D gene: NA
V gene: TRBV5-1
CDR3 DNA: TGCGCCAGCAGTATAAGCGGCTACAATGAGCAGTTCTTC
CDR3 protein: CASSISGYNEQFF

clone size: NA
J gene: TRBJ2-2
D gene: TRBD1
V gene: TRBV30
CDR3 DNA: TGTGCCTGCCTGACAGGGGATTTCACCGGGGAGCTGTTTTTT
CDR3 protein: CACLTGDFTGELFF

clone size: NA
J gene: TRBJ2-1
D gene: TRBD1
V gene: TRBV6-6
CDR3 DNA: TGTGCCAGCACCTCCCGGGACAGGGGGCTTGATGAGCAGTTCTTC
CDR3 protein: CASTSRDRGLDEQFF

clone size: NA
J gene: TRBJ2-5
D gene: TRBD1
V gene: TRBV7-9
CDR3 DNA: TGTGCCAGCAGCTTATTGACAGGGGGCGCGGAGACCCAGTACTTC
CDR3 protein: CASSLLTGGAETQYF

clone size: NA
J gene: TRBJ2-7
D gene: TRBD1
V gene: TRBV10-1
CDR3 DNA: TGCGCCAGTAGCCCGGGACAGGGCAGCGAGCAGTACTTC
CDR3 protein: CASSPGQGSEQYF

clone size: once
J gene: TRBJ2-7
D gene: NA
V gene: TRBV29-1
CDR3 DNA: TGCAGCGTCGCCTTAGTCCGCGACGAGCAGTACTTC
CDR3 protein: CSVALVRDEQYF

clone size: NA
J gene: TRBJ2-1
D gene: NA
V gene: TRBV5-1
CDR3 DNA: TGCGCCAGCAGCTTGGAGACTGGCATGGTCTCCTACAATGAGCAGTTCTTC
CDR3 protein: CASSLETGMVSYNEQFF

clone size: NA
J gene: TRBJ1-1
D gene: TRBD1
V gene: TRBV14
CDR3 DNA: TGTGCCAGCAGCCCCATCCTGGACAGGCCCGGGGTTGGGGCTTTCTTT
CDR3 protein: CASSPILDRPGVGAFF

clone size: NA
J gene: TRBJ2-1
D gene: TRBD2
V gene: TRBV12-5
CDR3 DNA: TGTGCTAGTGGTTTGGACCCTAGGGGAGGGCTAGCCGCTGAGCAGTTCTTC
CDR3 protein: CASGLDPRGGLAAEQFF

clone size: NA
J gene: TRBJ2-7
D gene: TRBD1
V gene: TRBV5-5
CDR3 DNA: TGTGCCAGCAGCTTAGGGGGCGCTGGAAATTACGAGCAGTACTTC
CDR3 protein: CASSLGGAGNYEQYF

clone size: once
J gene: TRBJ2-5
D gene: NA
V gene: TRBV5-6
CDR3 DNA: TGTGCCAGCAGCTTGGTGGGGGACAACAAAGAGACCCAGTACTTC
CDR3 protein: CASSLVGDNKETQYF

clone size: NA
J gene: TRBJ1-1
D gene: NA
V gene: TRBV7-2
CDR3 DNA: TGTGCCAGCAGCTTAAGCCAGGGAGGTGAAGCTTTCTTT
CDR3 protein: CASSLSQGGEAFF

clone size: NA
J gene: TRBJ2-4
D gene: NA
V gene: TRBV9
CDR3 DNA: TGTGCCAGCAGCGTAGGGGCAGGGCTAGCCAAAAACATTCAGTACTTC
CDR3 protein: CASSVGAGLAKNIQYF

clone size: NA
J gene: TRBJ2-1
D gene: TRBD1
V gene: TRBV7-6
CDR3 DNA: TGTGCCAGCAGCCCTCGGACAGGGGAATCGAATGAGCAGTTCTTC
CDR3 protein: CASSPRTGESNEQFF

clone size: NA
J gene: TRBJ2-1
D gene: TRBD2
V gene: TRBV11-2
CDR3 DNA: TGTGCCAGCAGAGGAAAAGAAGCGGGAAGGGATGAGCAGTTCTTC
CDR3 protein: CASRGKEAGRDEQFF

clone size: NA
J gene: TRBJ2-5
D gene: NA
V gene: TRBV4-1
CDR3 DNA: TGCGCCAGCAGCCAGGGGCATAGCGGAGGTACAGAGACCCAGTACTTC
CDR3 protein: CASSQGHSGGTETQYF

clone size: NA
J gene: TRBJ2-7
D gene: NA
V gene: TRBV25-1
CDR3 DNA: TGTGCCAGCAGTGCCCCCCAGGGTAGAGGTCCCTACGAGCAGTACTTC
CDR3 protein: CASSAPQGRGPYEQYF

clone size: once
J gene: TRBJ2-7
D gene: NA
V gene: TRBV7-9
CDR3 DNA: TGTGCCAGCAGCCCCTCCCACGGGAGCAGCCTCTACGAGCAGTACTTC
CDR3 protein: CASSPSHGSSLYEQYF

clone size: NA
J gene: TRBJ2-5
D gene: TRBD2
V gene: TRBV19
CDR3 DNA: TGTGCCAGTGCACTAGCGGAGCAAGAGACCCAGTACTTC
CDR3 protein: CASALAEQETQYF